The T cell receptor beta chain described here comes from a study of blood T cell repertoires in COVID-19. Looking at the study overall: Sample material is recorded as cDNA or gDNA derived from T cells, B-cell-depleted T cells, or PBMCs.

The V gene's germline CDR1 is LNHDA and CDR2 SQIVND (reference sequence). The CDR3 runs 12 residues. Unmatched junction bases numbered 3, after V lost 8 bases and J lost 3 bases. Sequencing used immunoSEQ multiplex PCR; TCRdb keeps in-frame clones, though not all of them. The sample holds roughly 43,000 clones; 69% are singletons and the top ten take around 6.5%. Sequencing was performed on peripheral blood. The chain combines TRBV19 with TRBJ1-2; 7 bases fit TRBD1. The source is a man older than 75 with acute or convalescent COVID-19. The CDR3 DNA reads TGTGCCAGTGGGGGACAGCACTATGGCTACACCTTC. It codes for CASGGQHYGYTF.